These 27 T cell receptor beta chains came from one sample sequenced in a study of OX40 agonist ivuxolimab in advanced cancers. Clones were read by immunoSEQ multiplex PCR, and TCRdb kept only the in-frame ones, dropping some. The sample gives some 80,000 clones, about 90% of which show up once; more than 0.5% is in the top ten. This specimen consisted of CD4+ or CD8+ T cells sorted from blood, obtained in a trial of the OX40 agonist ivuxolimab. These TCRs come from an adult with an advanced solid tumor such as melanoma, head and neck, liver or kidney cancer.

V usage is TRBV29-1 and J usage is TRBJ2-7, with 11 bases identical to TRBD2. Germline V gene data show CDR1 as SQVTM and CDR2 as ANQGSEA. Trimming took 5 bases from V and 3 from J; bases not matched to a gene: 3. The CDR3 totals 13 residues. CDR3 in amino acids: CSVRTSGFYEQYF. CDR3 bases: TGCAGCGTTCGGACTAGCGGGTTCTACGAGCAGTACTTC.

This sequence joins TRBV5-1 and TRBJ2-1; D gene uncertain. Germline-derived CDR1 and CDR2 are SGHRS and YFSETQ. V was clipped by 0 bases and J by 2 bases, with 6 bases between them. There are 14 residues in the CDR3. This chain's CDR3 is CASSLALAYNEQFF. In nucleotides, the CDR3 is TGCGCCAGCAGCTTGGCACTCGCCTACAATGAGCAGTTCTTC.

This chain uses TRBV2 with TRBJ1-5, with 9 bases fitting TRBD1. The CDR3 contains 14 residues. V lost 4 bases and J lost 3; bases outside the gene matches: 1. Germline V gives CDR1 SNHLY, CDR2 FYNNEI. The CDR3 region is CASSGDRVNQPQHF. CDR3 DNA: TGTGCCAGCAGTGGGGACAGGGTCAATCAGCCCCAGCATTTT.

About this clone itself: This sample includes further DNA sequences coding for the same CDR3. V is TRBV6-1 and J is TRBJ1-5; a weak D match, TRBD1 (5 bases). The germline V and J ends were trimmed by 2 bases and 0 bases, with 11 bases remaining between them. Germline V lookup: CDR1 MNHNS, CDR2 SASEGT. This CDR3 is built from 16 residues. CDR3 nucleotide sequence: TGTGCCAGCAGTGAATTGGCAGGGTATAGCAATCAGCCCCAGCATTTT. Encoded protein: CASSELAGYSNQPQHF.

The chain uses TRBV7-2 and TRBJ1-5; D remains unclear. Trimming removed 1 base from V and 0 bases from J, with 7 bases in between. The CDR3 covers 15 residues. CDR1 is SGHTA and CDR2 is FQGNSA in the germline V gene. The CDR3 region has the DNA TGTGCCAGCAGCTTAGTGGGGATTAGCAATCAGCCCCAGCATTTT. Translated, it gives CASSLVGISNQPQHF.

The rearrangement links TRBV10-3 to TRBJ2-1, with D possibly called TRBD1 or TRBD2 (5 bases each). V was cut by 4 bases and J by 6 bases, with 13 bases left in between. This CDR3 contains 14 residues. Germline values: CDR1 ENHRY, CDR2 SYGVKD. The DNA of the CDR3 is TGTGCCATCAGTGGGACAACTAGGTTCAATGAGCAGTTCTTC. This codes for CAISGTTRFNEQFF.

This clone has just a few counts. V usage is TRBV28 and J usage is TRBJ1-2, with D uncertain. The CDR3 totals 16 residues. Germline V gives CDR1 MDHEN, CDR2 SYDVKM. Trimming cost V 4 bases and J 4 bases, with 19 bases left between them. The DNA of the CDR3 is TGTGCCAGCAGTTCCACCTTTGGCACGGGTACCTATGGCTACACCTTC. It translates to CASSSTFGTGTYGYTF.

J is TRBJ1-1 and V is TRBV30; the D gene is possibly TRBD1 (6 bases). Germline CDR1 is GTSNPN and CDR2 is SVGIG (reference sequence). This CDR3 region has 15 residues. Trimming left V 3 bases short and J 5 bases short, with 19 bases between. CDR3 amino acids: CAWSGTTGRNTEAFF. The CDR3, as DNA: TGTGCCTGGAGCGGAACCACAGGGAGAAATACTGAAGCTTTCTTT.

The rearrangement joins TRBV6-1 to TRBJ2-7, with D possibly TRBD1 on 6 matching bases. CDR1 is MNHNS and CDR2 is SASEGT in the germline V gene. CDR3 size: 13 residues. V was pared by 6 bases and J by 5 bases, with 14 bases between. CDR3 DNA sequence: TGTGCCAGCAGCAACAGGGAAGGGGACGAGCAGTACTTC. Translated: CASSNREGDEQYF.

The chain is built from TRBV6-5 and TRBJ1-1; D remains ambiguous. The CDR3 sequence is 14 residues long. Germline V gene data show CDR1 as MNHEY and CDR2 as SVGAGI. The germline V and J ends were trimmed by 6 bases and 6 bases, with 17 bases remaining between them. The CDR3 coding sequence is TGTGCCAGCAGCTCCCGGGCGCCTGGAGCTGAAGCTTTCTTT. Protein: CASSSRAPGAEAFF.

The chain joins TRBV19 to TRBJ2-5; D possibly matches TRBD1 or TRBD2 (5 bases each). The CDR3 sequence is 14 residues long. The germline CDR1 and CDR2 sequences are LNHDA and SQIVND (reference sequence). V dropped 9 bases and J dropped 2 bases, with 16 bases sitting between them. The CDR3 bases are TGTGCCAGCAATCGGGGCGGTCGACAAGAGACCCAGTACTTC. Translating gives CASNRGGRQETQYF.

The chain carries TRBV9 and TRBJ2-5, with D unresolved. The CDR3 is 13 amino acids. Germline V gene sequence: CDR1 SGDLS, CDR2 YYNGEE. V dropped 0 bases and J dropped 5 bases, with 8 bases sitting between them. The CDR3 region is CASSVDGRETQYF. The CDR3 nucleotides are TGTGCCAGCAGCGTAGACGGTCGGGAGACCCAGTACTTC. Complete variable domain (other parts from reference TRBV9 and TRBJ2-5): DSGVTQTPKHLITATGQRVTLRCSPRSGDLSVYWYQQSLDQGLQFLIQYYNGEERAKGNILERFSAQQFPDLHSELNLSSLELGDSALYFCASSVDGRETQYFGPGTRLLVL.

This clone was seen a single time. J is TRBJ2-5 and V is TRBV4-2; D is unclear. Germline loops: CDR1 LGHNA, CDR2 YNFKEQ. V was cut by 1 base and J by 2 bases, with 5 bases left in between. CDR3 length: 13 amino acids. The CDR3 DNA follows: TGTGCCAGCAGCCAAGGGCGTCAAGAGACCCAGTACTTC. Its translation is CASSQGRQETQYF.

This clone was detected once. The rearrangement links TRBV10-2 to TRBJ2-5; 8 nucleotides agree with TRBD2. The germline V gene encodes CDR1 WSHSY and CDR2 SAAADI. This CDR3 contains 17 residues. The V gene end was trimmed by 3 bases and the J gene end by 2 bases; junction bases not matched to a gene: 11. The CDR3 sequence is CASSDPLTSAPQETQYF. The CDR3 DNA follows: TGCGCCAGCAGTGACCCGCTGACTAGCGCGCCGCAAGAGACCCAGTACTTC.

The chain combines TRBV7-2 with TRBJ2-5; possible D gene TRBD1, 5 bases. V was cut by 0 bases and J by 2 bases, with 7 bases left in between. This CDR3 is 14 amino acids long. Germline V CDR1 and CDR2: SGHTA, FQGNSA. CDR3: CASSLAGHQETQYF. DNA for the CDR3: TGTGCCAGCAGCTTAGCGGGGCATCAAGAGACCCAGTACTTC. The complete variable domain, with remaining parts taken from reference TRBV7-2 and TRBJ2-5, reads GAGVSQSPSNKVTEKGKDVELRCDPISGHTALYWYRQSLGQGLEFLIYFQGNSAPDKSGLPSDRFSAERTGGSVSTLTIQRTQQEDSAVYLCASSLAGHQETQYFGPGTRLLVL.

This clone was detected only a few times. CDR3: CASSGTGVLSNEQFF. The CDR3 DNA follows: TGCGCCAGCAGCGGAACGGGGGTTCTTAGCAATGAGCAGTTCTTC. The chain joins TRBV5-1 to TRBJ2-1; possibly TRBD2 for D (6 bases). Looked up from germline, CDR1 is SGHRS and CDR2 is YFSETQ. The CDR3 spans 15 residues. The V and J ends lost 4 bases and 6 bases respectively, with 17 bases between them.

This clone was detected once. The chain carries TRBV29-1 and TRBJ2-1; a weak D match, TRBD2 (7 bases). CDR1 is SQVTM, CDR2 ANQGSEA, per germline. The CDR3 runs to 13 residues. Trimming removed 4 bases from V and 9 bases from J, with 16 bases in between. The CDR3 here is CSVVGGASGEQFF. CDR3 coding DNA: TGCAGCGTTGTGGGGGGGGCTTCGGGTGAGCAGTTCTTC.

This clone was seen a single time. The CDR3 loop is CASSIPGVYQPQHF. The CDR3 DNA sequence: TGTGCCAGTAGTATTCCGGGGGTGTATCAGCCCCAGCATTTT. The chain recombines TRBV19 with TRBJ1-5, with D perhaps matching TRBD1 (5 bases). The V end was cut by 3 bases, the J end by 5 bases, with 11 bases between. Germline V lookup: CDR1 LNHDA, CDR2 SQIVND (reference sequence). The length of the CDR3 is 14 residues.

This sequence joins TRBV5-1 and TRBJ1-3; 8 positions match TRBD1. V lost 4 bases, J lost 2 bases, and 5 bases stayed unmatched. The CDR3 loop spans 15 amino acids. The germline CDR1 and CDR2 sequences are SGHRS and YFSETQ. CDR3 DNA: TGCGCCAGCAGCCTTCGACAGGGGACTGGAAACACCATATATTTT. It translates to CASSLRQGTGNTIYF.

The chain uses TRBV4-1 and TRBJ1-1, with D unclear. The CDR3 is 12 residues long. The germline V and J ends were trimmed by 1 base and 6 bases, with 6 bases remaining between them. Germline V gene sequence: CDR1 MGHRA, CDR2 YSYEKL. The DNA of the CDR3 is TGCGCCAGCAGCCAAGTTGGGGCTGAAGCTTTCTTT. Its translation is CASSQVGAEAFF.

This clone is a singleton in its sample. The V and J genes are TRBV7-8 and TRBJ1-1; no clear D. The V and J ends lost 5 bases and 4 bases respectively, with 17 bases between them. This CDR3 is built from 15 residues. Germline V gives CDR1 SGHVS, CDR2 FQNEAQ. As DNA, the CDR3 is TGTGCCAGCAGCCTATCTTTGATAGGATCCACTGAAGCTTTCTTT. This sequence encodes CASSLSLIGSTEAFF.

The V call is TRBV7-3, the J call TRBJ2-1; 11 bases are shared with TRBD2. CDR3 length: 13 amino acids. Germline lookup yields CDR1 SGHTA and CDR2 FQGTGA. V dropped 5 bases and J dropped 8; count of bases not matched to a gene: 2. The DNA for the CDR3 is TGTGCCAGCAGCACTAGCGGGAGAGATGAGCAGTTCTTC. It encodes CASSTSGRDEQFF.

The chain combines TRBV6-5 with TRBJ2-1; 9 nucleotides align to TRBD2. This CDR3 spans 14 amino acids. V gave up 6 bases and J gave up 8 bases; unmatched junction bases: 8. Germline loops: CDR1 MNHEY, CDR2 SVGAGI. CDR3 in amino acids: CASRPGLAGDEQFF. The CDR3, as DNA: TGTGCCAGCAGACCGGGACTAGCCGGCGATGAGCAGTTCTTC.

This chain connects TRBV6-4 to TRBJ2-3; D unclear. The CDR3 is 13 amino acids. Germline values: CDR1 MRHNA, CDR2 SNTAGT. V lost 2 bases, J lost 2 bases, and 5 bases lay in between. The CDR3 DNA reads TGTGCCAGCAGTGACCAAGACACAGATACGCAGTATTTT. Translation: CASSDQDTDTQYF.

This clone was observed a single time. The V and J genes are TRBV27 and TRBJ2-7; possibly TRBD1 for D (5 bases). CDR3 length equals 14 residues. V was shortened by 2 bases and J by 4 bases, with 12 bases between the two germline ends. Looked up from germline, CDR1 is MNHEY and CDR2 is SMNVEV (reference sequence). CDR3 amino acids: CASSLRISGYEQYF. The CDR3 nucleotides read TGTGCCAGCAGTTTAAGGATCTCAGGGTACGAGCAGTACTTC.

This chain links TRBV21-1 with TRBJ2-7; the D segment call TRBD2 is taken from the table without a DNA check. TRBV21-1 is tagged as a pseudogene. This CDR3 has 15 amino acids. The CDR3 DNA reads as TGTGCCAGCAGCAAAGAAAGCGGGCACACCTACGAGCAGTACTTC. Translating gives CASSKESGHTYEQYF.

This rearrangement joins TRBV5-1 to TRBJ1-1, with a tentative D call TRBD1 (5 bases). This CDR3 spans 14 amino acids. Trimming cost V 0 bases and J 5 bases, with 11 bases left between them. Looked up from germline, CDR1 is SGHRS and CDR2 is YFSETQ. This CDR3 reads CASSLGQGGTEAFF. The CDR3 region has the DNA TGCGCCAGCAGCTTGGGGCAGGGAGGGACTGAAGCTTTCTTT.